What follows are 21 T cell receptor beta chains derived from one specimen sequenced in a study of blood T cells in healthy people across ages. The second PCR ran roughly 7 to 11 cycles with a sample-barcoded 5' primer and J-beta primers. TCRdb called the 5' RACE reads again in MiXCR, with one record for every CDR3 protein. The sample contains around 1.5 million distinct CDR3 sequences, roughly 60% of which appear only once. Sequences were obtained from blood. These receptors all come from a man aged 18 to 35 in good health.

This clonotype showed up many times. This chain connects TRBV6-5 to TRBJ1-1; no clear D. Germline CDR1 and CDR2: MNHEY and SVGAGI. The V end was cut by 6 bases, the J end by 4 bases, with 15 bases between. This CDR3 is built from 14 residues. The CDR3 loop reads CASSPNSLGTEAFF. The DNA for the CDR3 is TGTGCCAGCAGCCCTAACAGTTTGGGCACTGAAGCTTTCTTT.

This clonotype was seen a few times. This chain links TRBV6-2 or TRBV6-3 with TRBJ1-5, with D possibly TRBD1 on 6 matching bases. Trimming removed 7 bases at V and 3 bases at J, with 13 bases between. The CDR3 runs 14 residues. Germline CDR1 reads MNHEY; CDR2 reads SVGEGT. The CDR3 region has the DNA TGTGCCAGCAAGGGACAATTATTCAATCAGCCCCAGCATTTT. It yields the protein CASKGQLFNQPQHF.

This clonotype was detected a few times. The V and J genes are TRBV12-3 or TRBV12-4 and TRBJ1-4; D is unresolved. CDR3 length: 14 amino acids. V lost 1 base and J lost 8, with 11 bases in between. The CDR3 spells CASSLGAYGEKLFF. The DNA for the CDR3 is TGTGCCAGCAGTTTAGGGGCATACGGGGAAAAACTGTTTTTT.

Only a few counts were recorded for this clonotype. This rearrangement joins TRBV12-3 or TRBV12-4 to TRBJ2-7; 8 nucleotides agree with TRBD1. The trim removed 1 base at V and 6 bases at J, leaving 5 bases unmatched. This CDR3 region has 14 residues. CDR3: CASSLGRGRSEQYF. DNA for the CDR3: TGTGCCAGCAGTTTAGGCAGGGGGCGTTCCGAGCAGTACTTC.

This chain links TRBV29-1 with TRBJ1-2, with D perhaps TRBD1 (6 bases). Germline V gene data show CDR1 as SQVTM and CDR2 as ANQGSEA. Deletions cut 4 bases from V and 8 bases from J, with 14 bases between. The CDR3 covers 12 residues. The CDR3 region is CSVGEGGRGYTF. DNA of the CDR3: TGCAGCGTTGGAGAGGGGGGAAGGGGCTACACCTTC.

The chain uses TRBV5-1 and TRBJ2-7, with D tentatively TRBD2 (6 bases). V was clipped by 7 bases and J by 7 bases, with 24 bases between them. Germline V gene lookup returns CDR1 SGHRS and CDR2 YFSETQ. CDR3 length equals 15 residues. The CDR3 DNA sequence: TGCGCCAGCTTCGTTAGCGGCTCTTCCTACAATGAGCAGTACTTC. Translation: CASFVSGSSYNEQYF.

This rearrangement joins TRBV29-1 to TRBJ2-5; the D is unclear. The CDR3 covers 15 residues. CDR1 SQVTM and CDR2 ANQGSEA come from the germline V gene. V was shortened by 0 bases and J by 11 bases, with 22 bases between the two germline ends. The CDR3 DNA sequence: TGCAGCGTTGAAGATCTTGGCAGTTTCCCCTACGGGCAGTACTTC. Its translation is CSVEDLGSFPYGQYF.

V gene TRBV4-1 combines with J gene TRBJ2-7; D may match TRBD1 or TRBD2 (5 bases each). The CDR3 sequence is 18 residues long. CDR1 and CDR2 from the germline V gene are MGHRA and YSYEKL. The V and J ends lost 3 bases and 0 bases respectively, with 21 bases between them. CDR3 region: CASSQRGSRGASSYEQYF. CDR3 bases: TGCGCCAGCAGCCAGAGGGGCTCTCGCGGAGCGAGCTCCTACGAGCAGTACTTC.

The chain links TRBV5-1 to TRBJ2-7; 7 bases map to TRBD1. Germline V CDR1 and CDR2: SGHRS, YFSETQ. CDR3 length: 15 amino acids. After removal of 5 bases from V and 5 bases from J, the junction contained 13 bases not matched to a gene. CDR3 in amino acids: CASRTGTANTHEQYF. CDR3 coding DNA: TGCGCCAGCAGGACCGGGACAGCGAATACCCACGAGCAGTACTTC.

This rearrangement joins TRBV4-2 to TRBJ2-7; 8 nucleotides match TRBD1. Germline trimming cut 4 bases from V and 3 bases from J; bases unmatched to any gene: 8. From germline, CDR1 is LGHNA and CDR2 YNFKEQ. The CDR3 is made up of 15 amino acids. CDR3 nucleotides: TGTGCCAGCAGCCCCTCCGGGACAGGAGACTACGAGCAGTACTTC. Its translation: CASSPSGTGDYEQYF.

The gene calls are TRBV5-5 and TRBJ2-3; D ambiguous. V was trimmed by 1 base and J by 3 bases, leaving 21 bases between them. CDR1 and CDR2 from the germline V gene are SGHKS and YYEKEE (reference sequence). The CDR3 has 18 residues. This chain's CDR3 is CASSLTQRKAYGTDTQYF. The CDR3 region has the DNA TGTGCCAGCAGCTTGACCCAGCGCAAAGCTTACGGGACAGATACGCAGTATTTT.

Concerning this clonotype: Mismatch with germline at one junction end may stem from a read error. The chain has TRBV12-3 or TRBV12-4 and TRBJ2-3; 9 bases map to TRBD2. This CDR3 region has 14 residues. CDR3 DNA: TGTGCCAGCAGTCTAGCGGGGTACACAGATACGCAGTATTTT. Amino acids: CASSLAGYTDTQYF.

CDR3 loop: CASRPVALSSYNEQFF. In DNA, the CDR3 is TGTGCCAGCAGGCCCGTTGCGTTGAGCTCCTACAATGAGCAGTTCTTC. This chain joins TRBV6-5 and TRBJ2-1; no clear D gene. Germline lookup yields CDR1 MNHEY and CDR2 SVGAGI. The CDR3 loop spans 16 amino acids. V shed 6 bases and J shed 0 bases, with 15 bases lying between them.

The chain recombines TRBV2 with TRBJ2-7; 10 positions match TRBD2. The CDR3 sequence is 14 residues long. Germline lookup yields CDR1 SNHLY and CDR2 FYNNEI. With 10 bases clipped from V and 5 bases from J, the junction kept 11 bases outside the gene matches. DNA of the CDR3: TGTGCCATTATCCAGCGGGAGGGGCCCCACGAGCAGTACTTC. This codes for CAIIQREGPHEQYF.

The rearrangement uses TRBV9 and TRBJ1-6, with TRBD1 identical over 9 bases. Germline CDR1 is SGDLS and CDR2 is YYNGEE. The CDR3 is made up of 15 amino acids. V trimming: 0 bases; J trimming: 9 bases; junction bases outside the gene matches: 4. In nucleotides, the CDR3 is TGTGCCAGCAGCGTAGGGGGACAGGGTGCTTCACCCCTCCACTTT. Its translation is CASSVGGQGASPLHF.

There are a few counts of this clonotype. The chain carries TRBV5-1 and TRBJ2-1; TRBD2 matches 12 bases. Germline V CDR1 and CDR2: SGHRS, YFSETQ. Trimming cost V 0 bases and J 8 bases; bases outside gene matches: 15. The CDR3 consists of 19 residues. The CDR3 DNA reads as TGCGCCAGCAGCTTGGTACCCCCTAGCGGGAGGGCCCTTTACCATGAGCAGTTCTTC. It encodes CASSLVPPSGRALYHEQFF.

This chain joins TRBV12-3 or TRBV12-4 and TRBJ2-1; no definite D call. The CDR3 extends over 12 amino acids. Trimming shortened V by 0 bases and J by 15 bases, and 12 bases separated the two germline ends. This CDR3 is CASSLAAHLPFF. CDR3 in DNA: TGTGCCAGCAGTTTAGCGGCCCACCTCCCGTTCTTC.

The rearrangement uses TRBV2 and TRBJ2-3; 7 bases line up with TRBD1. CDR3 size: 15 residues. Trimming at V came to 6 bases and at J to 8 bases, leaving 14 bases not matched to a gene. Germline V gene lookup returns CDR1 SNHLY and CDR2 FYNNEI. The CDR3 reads CASRSGGPQRGTQYF. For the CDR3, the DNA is TGTGCCAGCAGGTCAGGGGGACCCCAAAGAGGTACGCAGTATTTT.

The DNA of the CDR3 is TGCGCCAGCAGCCATCCCACAGGGAACTATGGCTACACCTTC. Protein: CASSHPTGNYGYTF. The chain joins TRBV4-1 to TRBJ1-2, with D maybe TRBD1 (6 bases). Trimming cost V 3 bases and J 2 bases, with 10 bases left between them. The V gene's germline CDR1 is MGHRA and CDR2 YSYEKL. The CDR3 is 14 amino acids.

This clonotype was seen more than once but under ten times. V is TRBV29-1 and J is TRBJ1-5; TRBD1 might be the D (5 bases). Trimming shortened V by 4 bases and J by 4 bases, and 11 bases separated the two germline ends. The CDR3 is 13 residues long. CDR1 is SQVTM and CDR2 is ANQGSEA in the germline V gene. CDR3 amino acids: CSVGTGANQPQHF. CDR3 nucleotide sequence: TGCAGCGTTGGAACAGGAGCGAATCAGCCCCAGCATTTT.

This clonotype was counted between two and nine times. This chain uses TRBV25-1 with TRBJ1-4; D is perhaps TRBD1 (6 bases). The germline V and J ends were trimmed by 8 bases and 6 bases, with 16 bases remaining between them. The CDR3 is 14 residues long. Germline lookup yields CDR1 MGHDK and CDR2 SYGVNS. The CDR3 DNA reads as TGTGCCAGCTCTCTCGGGACAACGTATGAAAAACTGTTTTTT. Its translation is CASSLGTTYEKLFF.